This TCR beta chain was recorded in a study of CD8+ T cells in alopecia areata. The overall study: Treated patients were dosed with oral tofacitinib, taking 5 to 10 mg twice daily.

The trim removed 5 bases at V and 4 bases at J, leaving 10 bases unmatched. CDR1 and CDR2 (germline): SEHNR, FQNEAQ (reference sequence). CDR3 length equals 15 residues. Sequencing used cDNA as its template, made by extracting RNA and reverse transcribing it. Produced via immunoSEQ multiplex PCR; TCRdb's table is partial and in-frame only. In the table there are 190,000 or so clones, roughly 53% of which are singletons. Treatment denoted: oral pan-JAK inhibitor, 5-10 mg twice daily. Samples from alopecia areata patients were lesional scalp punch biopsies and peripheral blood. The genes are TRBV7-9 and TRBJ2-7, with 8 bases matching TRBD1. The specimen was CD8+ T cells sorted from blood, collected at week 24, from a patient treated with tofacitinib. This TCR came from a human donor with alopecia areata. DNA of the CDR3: TGTGCCAGCAGCGGGGAAGGACAGGGAAGATACGAGCAGTACTTC. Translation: CASSGEGQGRYEQYF.